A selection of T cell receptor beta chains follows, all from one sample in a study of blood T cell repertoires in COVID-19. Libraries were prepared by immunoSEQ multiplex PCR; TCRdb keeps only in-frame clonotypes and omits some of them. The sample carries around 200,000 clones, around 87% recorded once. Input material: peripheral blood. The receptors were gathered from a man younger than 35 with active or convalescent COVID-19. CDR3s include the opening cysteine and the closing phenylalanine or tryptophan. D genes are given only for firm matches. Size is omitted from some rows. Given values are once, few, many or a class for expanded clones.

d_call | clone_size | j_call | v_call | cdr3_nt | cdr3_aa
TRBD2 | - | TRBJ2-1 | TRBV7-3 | TGTGCCAGCAGCTTTGTAGCGGGCCACTACAATGAGCAGTTCTTC | CASSFVAGHYNEQFF
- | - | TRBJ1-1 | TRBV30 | TGTGCCTGGAGCCCTAATTCGAACACTGAAGCTTTCTTT | CAWSPNSNTEAFF
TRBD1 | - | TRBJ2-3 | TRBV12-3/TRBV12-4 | TGTGCCAGCAGCCCGACAGGGGCAGATACGCAGTATTTT | CASSPTGADTQYF
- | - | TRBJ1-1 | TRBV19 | TGTGCCAGTAGTAGGGAGTGGGGGGGGATGAACACTGAAGCTTTCTTT | CASSREWGGMNTEAFF
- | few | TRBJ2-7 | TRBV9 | TGTGCCAGCAGCGACTCTCCTAGCGTCCCCTCCTACGAGCAGTACTTC | CASSDSPSVPSYEQYF
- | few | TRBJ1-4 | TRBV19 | TGTGCCAGTAGTTATGCAGGAAATGAAAAACTGTTTTTT | CASSYAGNEKLFF
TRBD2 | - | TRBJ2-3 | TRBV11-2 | TGTGCCAGCAGCTTAGAACGGCGGGGACTAGTCTCTCCAGATACGCAGTATTTT | CASSLERRGLVSPDTQYF
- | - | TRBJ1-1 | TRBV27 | TGTGCCAGCGGAGGAGGATACCGAAGGACTGAAGCTTTCTTT | CASGGGYRRTEAFF
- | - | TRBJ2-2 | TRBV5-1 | TGCGCCAGCAGCTTGGAATGGGCTGGCGGGGAGCTGTTTTTT | CASSLEWAGGELFF
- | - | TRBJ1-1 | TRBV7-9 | TGTGCCAGCAGCTTGACAGTGAACACTGAAGCTTTCTTT | CASSLTVNTEAFF
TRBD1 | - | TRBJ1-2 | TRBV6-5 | TGTGCCAGCAGTTACTCGAATTTAGACAGGGTGACCTTC | CASSYSNLDRVTF
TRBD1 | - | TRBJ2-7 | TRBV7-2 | TGTGCCAGCAGCTTCCTGGGACAGGGGGTCTACGAGCAGTACTTC | CASSFLGQGVYEQYF
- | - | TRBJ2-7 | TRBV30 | TGTGCCTGGACCGATACTCGGGGTCCCTACGAGCAGTACTTC | CAWTDTRGPYEQYF
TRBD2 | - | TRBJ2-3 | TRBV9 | TGTGCCAGCTCAGCCGCTGGGGCGGGGGGGGCAGATACGCAGTATTTT | CASSAAGAGGADTQYF
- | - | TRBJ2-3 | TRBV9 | TGTGCCAGCAGCGTTGACAGCGTCCGCACAGATACGCAGTATTTT | CASSVDSVRTDTQYF
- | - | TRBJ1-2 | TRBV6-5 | TGTGCCAGCAGTACCTCATGGACAAGCAACTATGGCTACACCTTC | CASSTSWTSNYGYTF
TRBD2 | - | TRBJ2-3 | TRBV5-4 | TGTGCCAGCAGCTTGGCCGGTGTATGGGCGGGGGGGTCGGATACGCAGTATTTT | CASSLAGVWAGGSDTQYF
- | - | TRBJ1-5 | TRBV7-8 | TGTGCCAGCAGCTCACCGGCAGGGGATCATAGCAATCAGCCCCAGCATTTT | CASSSPAGDHSNQPQHF
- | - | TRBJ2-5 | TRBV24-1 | TGTGCCACCAGTGATACCCTGACAGGACAAGAGACCCAGTACTTC | CATSDTLTGQETQYF
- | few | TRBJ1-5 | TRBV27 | TGTGCCAGCAGTTTAGGTCCGGGACAAGGAGATTATAGCAATCAGCCCCAGCATTTT | CASSLGPGQGDYSNQPQHF
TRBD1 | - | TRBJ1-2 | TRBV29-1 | TGCAGCGTCTCAGGGGGCGCCGGCTACACCTTC | CSVSGGAGYTF
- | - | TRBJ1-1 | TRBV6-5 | TGTGCCAGCCAAAGGAGGGACACTGAAGCTTTCTTT | CASQRRDTEAFF
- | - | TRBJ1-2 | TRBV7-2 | TGTGCCAGCAGCACTTACAGATTCTATGGCTACACCTTC | CASSTYRFYGYTF
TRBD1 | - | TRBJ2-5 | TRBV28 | TGTGCCAGCAGTTGGACAGGGGGTGGGCAAGAGACCCAGTACTTC | CASSWTGGGQETQYF
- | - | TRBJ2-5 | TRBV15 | TGTGCCACCAGCAGAGATAGAGCCGAGTCAGAGACCCAGTACTTC | CATSRDRAESETQYF
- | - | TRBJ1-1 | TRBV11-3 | TGTGCCAGCAGCTGGGGCGCGAGCACTGAAGCTTTCTTT | CASSWGASTEAFF
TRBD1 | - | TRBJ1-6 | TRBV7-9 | TGTGCCAGCGATCGGACAGGTGAAATCGTCTCCTATAATTCACCCCTCCACTTT | CASDRTGEIVSYNSPLHF
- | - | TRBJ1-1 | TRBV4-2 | TGTGCCAGCAGCCAAGAAGGACAGAAATCGAACACTGAAGCTTTCTTT | CASSQEGQKSNTEAFF
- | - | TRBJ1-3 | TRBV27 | TGTGCCAGCAGTTTAAAGCCTACCGCTCAGGTTTTCTCTGGAAACACCATATATTTT | CASSLKPTAQVFSGNTIYF
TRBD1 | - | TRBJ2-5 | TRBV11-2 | TGTGCCAGCAGCTACAAGGACAGGGGTTCAGAGACCCAGTACTTC | CASSYKDRGSETQYF
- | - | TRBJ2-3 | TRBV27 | TGTGCCAGCAGTTTTATTTCGGCAGGGGGCACAGATACGCAGTATTTT | CASSFISAGGTDTQYF
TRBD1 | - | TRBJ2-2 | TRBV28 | TGTGCCAGCAGGTCAGCGGACAGGGGATTTCCCGGGGAGCTGTTTTTT | CASRSADRGFPGELFF
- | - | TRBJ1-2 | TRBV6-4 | TGTGCCAGCAGTGACGCTAGGAGGTATGGCTACACCTTC | CASSDARRYGYTF
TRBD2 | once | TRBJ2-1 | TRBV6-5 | TGTGCCAGCAGCGCGGGACTAGGATGGAGTGAGCAGTTCTTC | CASSAGLGWSEQFF
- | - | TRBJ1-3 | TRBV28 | TGTGCCAGCAGTTCACTCAGGTTCTCTGGAAACACCATATATTTT | CASSSLRFSGNTIYF